Below, one TCR beta chain is given with its context. Its specificity is not known. This sample is drawn from a study of shared clonotypes between healthy human individuals. Every one of the donors was a Caucasian adult that lived in Nashville, Tennessee. CD4+ cells yielded CD45RA+ naive and CD45RA-negative memory subsets. Germline CDR1 and CDR2: LNHDA and SQIVND (reference sequence). This CDR3 contains 15 residues. The junction had 8 bases not matched to a gene; V was cut back by 7 bases and J by 0 bases. Evenly divided among several immunoSEQ plates was the genomic DNA of each subset. Using immunoSEQ multiplex PCR, the repertoire was profiled, and TCRdb retains in-frame clones only, with some absent. The sample shows a few hundred thousand clones, about 96% of them seen only once. Findings and limits, study-wide: In general, naive subsets displayed greater estimated richness than memory subsets did.

The sequencing sample was made of naive CD4+ T cells sorted from blood. Subset given: CD45RA+ positively selected. The TCR comes from a woman between 25 and 40 years old in good health. This chain joins TRBV19 and TRBJ2-7; 8 bases match TRBD2. CDR3 sequence reads: CASMRTSMSSYEQYF. The CDR3 coding sequence is TGTGCCAGTATGAGGACTAGCATGAGCTCCTACGAGCAGTACTTC.